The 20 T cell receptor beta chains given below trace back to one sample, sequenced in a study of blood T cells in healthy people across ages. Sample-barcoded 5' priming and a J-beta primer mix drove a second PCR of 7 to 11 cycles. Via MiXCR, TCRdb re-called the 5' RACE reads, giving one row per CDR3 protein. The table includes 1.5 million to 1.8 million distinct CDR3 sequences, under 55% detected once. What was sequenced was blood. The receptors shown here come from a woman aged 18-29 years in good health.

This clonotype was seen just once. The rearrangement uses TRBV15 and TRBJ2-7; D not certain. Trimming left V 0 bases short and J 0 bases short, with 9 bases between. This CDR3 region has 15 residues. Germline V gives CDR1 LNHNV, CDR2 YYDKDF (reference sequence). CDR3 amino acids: CATSRDLAVSYEQYF. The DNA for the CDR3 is TGTGCCACCAGCAGAGATTTGGCCGTCTCCTACGAGCAGTACTTC.

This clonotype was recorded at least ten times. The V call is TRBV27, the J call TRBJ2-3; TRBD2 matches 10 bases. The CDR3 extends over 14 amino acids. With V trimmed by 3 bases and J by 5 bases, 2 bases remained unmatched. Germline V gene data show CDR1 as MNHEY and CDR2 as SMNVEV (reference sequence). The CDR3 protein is CASSFRLAGDTQYF. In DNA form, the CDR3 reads TGTGCCAGCAGTTTCAGACTAGCGGGAGATACGCAGTATTTT.

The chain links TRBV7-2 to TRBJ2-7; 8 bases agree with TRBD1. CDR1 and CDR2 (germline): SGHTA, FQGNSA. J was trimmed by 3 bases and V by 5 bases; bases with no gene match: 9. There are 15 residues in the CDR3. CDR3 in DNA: TGTGCCAGCAGCCGCCGGGACAGGCGCTTCTACGAGCAGTACTTC. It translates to CASSRRDRRFYEQYF.

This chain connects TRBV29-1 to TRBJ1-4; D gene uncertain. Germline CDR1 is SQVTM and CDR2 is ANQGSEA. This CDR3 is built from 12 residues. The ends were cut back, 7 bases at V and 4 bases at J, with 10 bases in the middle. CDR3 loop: CSASAGNEKLFF. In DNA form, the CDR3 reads TGCAGCGCCTCCGCCGGTAATGAAAAACTGTTTTTT.

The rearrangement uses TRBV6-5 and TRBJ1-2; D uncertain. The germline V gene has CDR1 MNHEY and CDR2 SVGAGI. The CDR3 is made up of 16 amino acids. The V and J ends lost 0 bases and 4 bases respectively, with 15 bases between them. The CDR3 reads CASSYSTREAGYGYTF. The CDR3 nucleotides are TGTGCCAGCAGTTACTCAACAAGGGAGGCAGGCTATGGCTACACCTTC.

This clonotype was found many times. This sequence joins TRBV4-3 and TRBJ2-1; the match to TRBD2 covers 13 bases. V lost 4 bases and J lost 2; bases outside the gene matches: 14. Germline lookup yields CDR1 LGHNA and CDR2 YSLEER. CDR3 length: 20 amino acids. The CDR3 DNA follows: TGCGCCAGCAGCCCGTTCAACAGACTAGCGGGAGGAACGACCTACAATGAGCAGTTCTTC. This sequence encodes CASSPFNRLAGGTTYNEQFF.

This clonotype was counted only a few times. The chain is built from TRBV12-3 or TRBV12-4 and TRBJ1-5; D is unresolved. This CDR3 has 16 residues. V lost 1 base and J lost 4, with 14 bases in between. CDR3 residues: CASSLVSGLVNQPQHF. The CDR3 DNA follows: TGTGCCAGCAGTTTAGTGTCGGGTCTTGTGAATCAGCCCCAGCATTTT.

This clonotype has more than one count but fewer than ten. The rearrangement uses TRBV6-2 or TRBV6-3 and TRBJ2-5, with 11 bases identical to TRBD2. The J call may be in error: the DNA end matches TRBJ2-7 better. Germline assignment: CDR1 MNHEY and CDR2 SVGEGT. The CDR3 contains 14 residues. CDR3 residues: CASSMGLAVYEQYF. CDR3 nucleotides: TGTGCCAGCAGTATGGGACTAGCGGTTTACGAGCAGTACTTC.

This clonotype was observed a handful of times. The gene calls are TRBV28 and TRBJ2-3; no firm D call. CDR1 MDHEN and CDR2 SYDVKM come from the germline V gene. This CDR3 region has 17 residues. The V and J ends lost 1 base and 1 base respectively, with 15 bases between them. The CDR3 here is CASSLFGNRVGTDTQYF. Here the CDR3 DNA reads TGTGCCAGCAGTTTATTCGGAAATCGTGTCGGCACAGATACGCAGTATTTT. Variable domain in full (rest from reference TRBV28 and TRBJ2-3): DVKVTQSSRYLVKRTGEKVFLECVQDMDHENMFWYRQDPGLGLRLIYFSYDVKMKEKGDIPEGYSVSREKKERFSLILESASTNQTSMYLCASSLFGNRVGTDTQYFGPGTRLTVL.

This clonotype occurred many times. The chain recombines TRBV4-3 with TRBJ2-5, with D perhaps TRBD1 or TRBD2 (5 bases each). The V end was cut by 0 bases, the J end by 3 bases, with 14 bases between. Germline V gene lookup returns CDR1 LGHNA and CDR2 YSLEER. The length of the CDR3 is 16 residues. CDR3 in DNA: TGCGCCAGCAGCCAAGACTTCAGGGTGCGGGAAGAGACCCAGTACTTC. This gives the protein CASSQDFRVREETQYF.

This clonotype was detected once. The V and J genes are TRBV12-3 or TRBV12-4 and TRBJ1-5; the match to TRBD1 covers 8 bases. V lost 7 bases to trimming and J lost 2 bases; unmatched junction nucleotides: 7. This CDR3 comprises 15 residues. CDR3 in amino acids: CASIGTGRGNQPQHF. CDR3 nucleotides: TGTGCCAGCATTGGGACAGGCCGGGGCAATCAGCCCCAGCATTTT.

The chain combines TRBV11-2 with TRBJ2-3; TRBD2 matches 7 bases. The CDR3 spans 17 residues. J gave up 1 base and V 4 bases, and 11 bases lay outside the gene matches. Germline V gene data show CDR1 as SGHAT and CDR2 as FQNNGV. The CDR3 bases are TGTGCCAGCAGCTCGCGACCAGCGGGATCTGGCACAGATACGCAGTATTTT. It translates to CASSSRPAGSGTDTQYF.

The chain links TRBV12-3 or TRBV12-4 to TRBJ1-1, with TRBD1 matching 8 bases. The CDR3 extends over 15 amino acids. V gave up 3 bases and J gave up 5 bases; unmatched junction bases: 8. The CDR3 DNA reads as TGTGCCAGCAGTTTGAAGCAGGGGGCGCGAACTGAAGCTTTCTTT. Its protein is CASSLKQGARTEAFF.

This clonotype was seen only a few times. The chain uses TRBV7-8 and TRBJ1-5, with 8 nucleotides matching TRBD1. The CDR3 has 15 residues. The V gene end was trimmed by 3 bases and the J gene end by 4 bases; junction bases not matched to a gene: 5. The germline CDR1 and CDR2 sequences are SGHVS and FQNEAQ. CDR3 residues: CASSFYRGRNQPQHF. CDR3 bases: TGTGCCAGCAGCTTCTACAGGGGGAGGAATCAGCCCCAGCATTTT.

CDR3 sequence: CASSRHGTMSYEQYF. CDR3 nucleotide sequence: TGCGCCAGCAGCCGGCATGGGACAATGTCCTACGAGCAGTACTTC. The chain is built from TRBV4-1 and TRBJ2-7; perhaps TRBD1 as D (6 bases). From germline, CDR1 is MGHRA and CDR2 YSYEKL. The CDR3 contains 15 residues. V lost 4 bases and J lost 1, with 14 bases in between.

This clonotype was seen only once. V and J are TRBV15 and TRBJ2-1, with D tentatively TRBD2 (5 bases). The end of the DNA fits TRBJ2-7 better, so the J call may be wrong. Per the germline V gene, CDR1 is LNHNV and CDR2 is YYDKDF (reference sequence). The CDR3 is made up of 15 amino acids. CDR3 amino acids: CATSRPGVSYNEQYF. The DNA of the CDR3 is TGTGCCACCAGCAGACCCGGGGTGAGCTACAATGAGCAGTACTTC.

The CDR3 DNA sequence: TGCGCCAGCAGCTCAACCTCTCGGAACATTCAGTACTTC. Its protein product is CASSSTSRNIQYF. This sequence joins TRBV5-1 and TRBJ2-4, with D hard to call. Deletions cut 3 bases from V and 7 bases from J, with 11 bases between. Germline lookup yields CDR1 SGHRS and CDR2 YFSETQ. The CDR3 covers 13 residues.

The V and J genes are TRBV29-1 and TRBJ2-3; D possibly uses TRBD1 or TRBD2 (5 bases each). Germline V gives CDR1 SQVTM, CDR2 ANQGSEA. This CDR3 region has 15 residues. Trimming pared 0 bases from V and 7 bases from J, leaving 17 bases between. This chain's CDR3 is CSVEDPREPGYTQYF. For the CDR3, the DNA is TGCAGCGTTGAAGATCCCAGGGAGCCGGGGTATACGCAGTATTTT.

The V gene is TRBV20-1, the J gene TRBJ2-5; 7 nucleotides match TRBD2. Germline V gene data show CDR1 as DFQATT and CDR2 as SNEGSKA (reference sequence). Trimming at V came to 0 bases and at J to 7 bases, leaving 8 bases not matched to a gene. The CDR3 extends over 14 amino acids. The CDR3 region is CSARDTGGWATQYF. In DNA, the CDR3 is TGCAGTGCTAGAGATACGGGAGGATGGGCGACCCAGTACTTC.

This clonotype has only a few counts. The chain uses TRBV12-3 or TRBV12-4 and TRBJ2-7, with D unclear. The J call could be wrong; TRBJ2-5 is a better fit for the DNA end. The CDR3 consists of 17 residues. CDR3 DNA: TGTGCCAGCAGTTTGGGCAGAGGCTACTATATTCGGGAGACCCAGTACTTC. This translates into CASSLGRGYYIRETQYF.